The clone carrying this T cell receptor (beta chain) has ten or more counts. Its antigen remains unknown. The sample originates from a study of HIV-infected patients and healthy controls. Points from the study as a whole: Healthy controls carried many MAIT alpha-chain CDR3s, while HIV+ repertoires had few.

Whole blood was used without fractionation, so all unsorted peripheral T cells were included. Donors were HIV-infected adults who had not yet started antiretroviral therapy but were about to begin. The CDR3 is made up of 11 amino acids. With 0 bases removed from V and 5 bases from J, the gap between germline ends came to 1 base. Looked up from germline, CDR1 is SEHNR and CDR2 is FQNEAQ (reference sequence). About 500 ng RNA was reverse transcribed with alpha and beta constant-region primers. Each of the alpha and beta chains got its own library through chain-specific third strand synthesis with indices. TCRdb processed the 5' RACE reads anew with MiXCR; each CDR3 protein has one entry. The data hold some 9,600 distinct CDR3 sequences, with about 9.4% observed a single time.

J is TRBJ2-5 and V is TRBV7-9; no reliable D call. The receptor comes from an adult with HIV infection. The input for sequencing was blood, taken before antiretroviral therapy. CDR3 region: CASSLAETQYF. In nucleotides, the CDR3 is TGTGCCAGCAGCTTAGCCGAGACCCAGTACTTC.